The rows below give T cell receptor beta chains drawn from one sample of a study of blood T cell repertoires in COVID-19. TCRdb's table, derived via immunoSEQ multiplex PCR, lists solely in-frame clones and lacks some. The table includes about 440,000 clones, less than 95% detected once. Sequencing input: PBMCs or T cells enriched from blood (not recorded which). These receptors came from a young man who had recovered from COVID-19. Each CDR3 is given with its conserved first and last residue. The D gene is left open where the match is weak. Not all rows give a size; the values are once, few, many and, for expanded clones, a class.

clone_size	v_call	j_call	d_call	cdr3_aa	cdr3_nt
.	TRBV2	TRBJ2-5	.	CASSEALEEHRYF	TGTGCCAGCAGTGAAGCGCTTGAGGAACATAGGTACTTC
.	TRBV6-5	TRBJ1-5	TRBD1	CASTLGQNQPQHF	TGTGCCAGCACTTTGGGACAGAATCAGCCCCAGCATTTT
.	TRBV9	TRBJ2-1	TRBD2	CASSVESGVQFF	TGTGCCAGCAGCGTAGAAAGCGGGGTGCAGTTCTTC
.	TRBV20-1	TRBJ2-3	TRBD2	CSAGASGGMSDTQYF	TGCAGTGCTGGTGCTAGCGGGGGAATGTCAGATACGCAGTATTTT
.	TRBV18	TRBJ1-2	.	CASSPSGEHGYTF	TGTGCCAGCTCACCATCAGGGGAGCATGGCTACACCTTC
.	TRBV5-1	TRBJ1-4	TRBD1	CASSRDGAGGREKLFF	TGCGCCAGCAGCAGAGATGGGGCAGGGGGCCGTGAAAAACTGTTTTTT
.	TRBV3-1/TRBV3-2	TRBJ2-5	.	CASSYNVETQYF	TGTGCCAGCAGCTATAATGTCGAGACCCAGTACTTC
.	TRBV11-3	TRBJ1-1	TRBD1	CASSLQGGTEAFF	TGTGCCAGCAGCCTACAGGGGGGGACTGAAGCTTTCTTT
.	TRBV27	TRBJ2-3	.	CASSRGTRDTDTQYF	TGTGCCAGCAGTAGGGGGACACGCGACACAGATACGCAGTATTTT
.	TRBV6-5	TRBJ1-4	.	CASRAGTPNEKLFF	TGTGCCAGCAGAGCCGGGACACCAAATGAAAAACTGTTTTTT
.	TRBV5-1	TRBJ1-2	.	CASSRIGGTPNYGYTF	TGCGCCAGCAGCCGCATCGGAGGAACCCCTAACTATGGCTACACCTTC
.	TRBV5-4	TRBJ1-2	TRBD1	CASSSRQGPSYGYTF	TGTGCCAGCAGCTCCCGACAGGGCCCCAGCTATGGCTACACCTTC
few	TRBV3-1/TRBV3-2	TRBJ2-1	TRBD2	CASSPLSGTSANEQFF	TGTGCCAGCAGCCCGCTTTCCGGGACTAGCGCCAATGAGCAGTTCTTC
.	TRBV5-1	TRBJ1-1	TRBD1	CASSLARQGGFSDTEAFF	TGCGCCAGCAGCTTGGCGAGGCAGGGGGGATTTTCGGACACTGAAGCTTTCTTT
.	TRBV7-3	TRBJ2-1	TRBD2	CASSSRTSGVHNEQFF	TGTGCCAGCAGCTCCCGGACTAGCGGGGTCCACAATGAGCAGTTCTTC
.	TRBV3-1/TRBV3-2	TRBJ1-6	.	CASSPQGYLSPLHF	TGTGCCAGCAGCCCCCAGGGATATTTGTCACCCCTCCACTTT
.	TRBV13	TRBJ1-1	.	CASSQVGAGAFF	TGTGCCAGCAGCCAAGTGGGAGCAGGAGCTTTCTTT
.	TRBV19	TRBJ2-3	TRBD1	CASSDRGSADTQYF	TGTGCCAGTAGTGACAGGGGAAGCGCAGATACGCAGTATTTT
.	TRBV4-1	TRBJ1-2	.	CASSQVLRRPSNYGYTF	TGCGCCAGCAGCCAAGTCCTCAGGCGCCCATCTAACTATGGCTACACCTTC
.	TRBV29-1	TRBJ1-1	.	CSVRPRQANTEAFF	TGCAGCGTTAGGCCGCGACAGGCGAACACTGAAGCTTTCTTT
.	TRBV7-3	TRBJ2-1	TRBD2	CASSLLAGTSYNEQFF	TGTGCCAGCAGCCTCCTAGCGGGAACGTCCTACAATGAGCAGTTCTTC
.	TRBV10-1	TRBJ2-1	.	CAMLVNEQFF	TGCGCCATGCTAGTTAATGAGCAGTTCTTC
.	TRBV28	TRBJ2-3	TRBD1	CASSTQGASDTDTQYF	TGTGCCAGCAGCACGCAGGGGGCCTCGGACACAGATACGCAGTATTTT
once	TRBV13	TRBJ1-4	TRBD1	CASSTGVLTNEKLFF	TGTGCCAGTAGTACAGGGGTCTTAACTAATGAAAAACTGTTTTTT
.	TRBV19	TRBJ1-2	TRBD1	CASRRQGENYGYTF	TGTGCCAGTCGTCGACAGGGAGAGAACTATGGCTACACCTTC
.	TRBV18	TRBJ1-2	TRBD1	CASSIGQGFGGYGYTF	TGTGCCAGCTCAATTGGACAGGGCTTTGGTGGCTATGGCTACACCTTC
once	TRBV6-6	TRBJ1-6	.	CASRASPYNSPLHF	TGTGCCAGCAGGGCCAGTCCCTATAATTCACCCCTCCACTTT
.	TRBV19	TRBJ1-4	.	CASSTAGIEKLFF	TGTGCCAGTAGTACTGCAGGGATTGAAAAACTGTTTTTT
.	TRBV2	TRBJ1-4	.	CASSELRRGLFF	TGTGCCAGCAGTGAACTGAGAAGGGGACTGTTTTTT
.	TRBV27	TRBJ1-6	TRBD1	CASSTRQGVAYNSPLHF	TGTGCCAGCAGTACCCGACAGGGGGTTGCCTATAATTCACCCCTCCACTTT
.	TRBV24-1	TRBJ2-1	TRBD1	CATSDPPGTGMLNEQFF	TGTGCCACCAGTGACCCTCCCGGGACAGGGATGCTCAATGAGCAGTTCTTC
.	TRBV7-2	TRBJ1-2	TRBD1	CASSKRPRQGDYGYTF	TGTGCCAGCAGCAAACGCCCTCGACAGGGTGACTATGGCTACACCTTC
.	TRBV27	TRBJ1-2	.	CASSHDGNYGYTF	TGTGCCAGCAGTCACGACGGGAACTATGGCTACACCTTC
.	TRBV18	TRBJ1-1	.	CASSPGLGDEAFF	TGTGCCAGCTCACCCGGTTTAGGGGATGAAGCTTTCTTT
.	TRBV5-1	TRBJ2-1	.	CASTPAALTGSYNEQFF	TGCGCCAGCACCCCGGCAGCGCTTACAGGGTCCTACAATGAGCAGTTCTTC